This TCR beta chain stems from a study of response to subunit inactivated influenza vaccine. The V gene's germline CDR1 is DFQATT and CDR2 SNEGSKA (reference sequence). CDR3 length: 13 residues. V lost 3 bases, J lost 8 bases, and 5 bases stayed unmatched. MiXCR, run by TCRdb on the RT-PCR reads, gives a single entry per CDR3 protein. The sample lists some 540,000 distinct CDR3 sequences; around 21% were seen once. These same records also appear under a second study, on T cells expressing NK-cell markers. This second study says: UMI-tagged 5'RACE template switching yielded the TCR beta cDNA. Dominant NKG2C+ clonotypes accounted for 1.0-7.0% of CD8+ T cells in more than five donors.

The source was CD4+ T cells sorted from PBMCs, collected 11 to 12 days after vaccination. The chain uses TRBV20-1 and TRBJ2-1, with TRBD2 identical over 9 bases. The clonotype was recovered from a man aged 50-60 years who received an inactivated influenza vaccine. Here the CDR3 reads CSARRGGVDEQFF. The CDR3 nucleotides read TGCAGTGCTAGGCGGGGGGGCGTGGATGAGCAGTTCTTC.